This is a list of T cell receptor beta chains from one sample in a study of blood T cell repertoires in COVID-19. Clones were sequenced by immunoSEQ multiplex PCR, and TCRdb holds only the in-frame ones, with some missing. The sample shows approximately 150,000 clones, approximately 87% of them seen only once. Sequenced sample: peripheral blood. The receptors were sampled from a woman in her 70s with acute or convalescent COVID-19. Each CDR3 is given with its conserved first and last residue. The order of the fields is clone size, D gene, V gene, J gene, CDR3 length, CDR3 protein. The D gene is left open where the match is weak. The listing skips clone size in some rows; elsewhere it reads once, few, many or a size class.

>.|TRBD1|TRBV7-9|TRBJ2-3|17
CASSTGTGGSRTDTQYF
>.|.|TRBV18|TRBJ2-3|19
CASSPRGTSKLSSTDTQYF
>few|TRBD2|TRBV19|TRBJ2-5|14
CASSISGRQETQYF
>.|TRBD1|TRBV5-1|TRBJ2-7|15
CASSVTDRESHEQYF
>.|.|TRBV12-1|TRBJ1-4|13
CATRTGLNEKLFF
>.|TRBD1|TRBV2|TRBJ2-1|12
CLGQGDFNEQFF
>.|.|TRBV30|TRBJ2-7|10
CASGEYEQYF
>few|.|TRBV4-1|TRBJ1-3|16
CASSQAHFGSGNTIYF
>.|TRBD2|TRBV30|TRBJ2-7|15
CAWSVRLAGPHEQYF
>.|.|TRBV20-1|TRBJ1-5|13
CSASPGVNQPQHF
>once|.|TRBV11-3|TRBJ2-3|15
CASSLSFQGTDTQYF
>.|TRBD2|TRBV5-4|TRBJ2-1|17
CASSLVVVAGVGNEQFF
>.|TRBD2|TRBV9|TRBJ2-3|15
CASSVAGGHPDTQYF
>.|.|TRBV4-3|TRBJ2-1|18
CASSQDPGTLSSYNEQFF
>.|TRBD1|TRBV2|TRBJ1-2|14
CASRSGTGNYGYTF
>.|.|TRBV4-2|TRBJ2-7|15
CASSQDLTNSYEQYF
>.|TRBD1|TRBV18|TRBJ1-2|13
CASSRGQDYGYTF
>.|TRBD2|TRBV29-1|TRBJ2-5|14
CSVGRGTSGSEQYF
>.|.|TRBV28|TRBJ1-1|12
CATNDGVKLLLF
>once|.|TRBV10-3|TRBJ2-7|11
CAIAATYEQYF
>.|TRBD2|TRBV6-5|TRBJ2-2|15
CASSRTSGLTGELFF
>.|TRBD2|TRBV5-4|TRBJ2-1|16
CASSPTGTSGRREQFF
>once|.|TRBV3-1/TRBV3-2|TRBJ1-3|14
CASGLGASGNTIYF
>.|.|TRBV11-2|TRBJ1-5|14
CASSLGGAGQPQHF